In this sample, the clone carrying this TCR beta chain turned up a few times. Its target is unknown. The repertoire was sequenced with immunoSEQ multiplex PCR; TCRdb's copy has only in-frame clones and lacks some. The sample gives approximately 190,000 clones, 79% of which show up once; 9.5% to 12% is in the top ten. This entry belongs to a study of cytotoxic CD8 clonotypes in ibrutinib-treated CLL. Study conclusions and caveats: Contraction or stability on treatment was seen for public clonotypes, which were uncommon.

This TCR came from a human donor with chronic lymphocytic leukemia. Sequences were derived from PBMCs, sampled after 12 months of ibrutinib treatment.

DNA of the CDR3: TGTGCCAGCAGCCTTTTCGCGGGGGCGTACCAAGAGACCCAGTACTTC. This sequence encodes CASSLFAGAYQETQYF. The chain has TRBV7-9 and TRBJ2-5; D perhaps matches TRBD2 (7 bases). The CDR3 is made up of 16 amino acids. Germline CDR1 SEHNR, CDR2 FQNEAQ (reference sequence). The germline V and J ends were trimmed by 5 bases and 0 bases, with 16 bases remaining between them.